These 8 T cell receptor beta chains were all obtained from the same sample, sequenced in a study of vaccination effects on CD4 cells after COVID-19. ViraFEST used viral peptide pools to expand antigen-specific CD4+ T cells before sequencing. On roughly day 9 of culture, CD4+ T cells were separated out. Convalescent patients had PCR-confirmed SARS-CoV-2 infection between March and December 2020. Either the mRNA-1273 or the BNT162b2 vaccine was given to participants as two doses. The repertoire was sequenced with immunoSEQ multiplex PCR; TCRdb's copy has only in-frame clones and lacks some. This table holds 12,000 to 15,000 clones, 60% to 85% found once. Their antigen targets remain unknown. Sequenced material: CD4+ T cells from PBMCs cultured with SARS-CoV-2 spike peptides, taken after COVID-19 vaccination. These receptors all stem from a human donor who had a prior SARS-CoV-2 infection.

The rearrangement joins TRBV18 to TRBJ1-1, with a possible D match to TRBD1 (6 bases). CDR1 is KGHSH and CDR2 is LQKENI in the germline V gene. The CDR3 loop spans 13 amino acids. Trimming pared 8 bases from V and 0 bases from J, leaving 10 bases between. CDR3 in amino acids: CASRTAMNTEAFF. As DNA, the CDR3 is TGTGCCAGCCGGACAGCCATGAACACTGAAGCTTTCTTT.

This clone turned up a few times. This chain's CDR3 is CASSSPQGTEAFF. For the CDR3, the DNA is TGTGCCAGCAGTTCCCCCCAGGGCACTGAAGCTTTCTTT. The chain joins TRBV6-5 to TRBJ1-1, with D perhaps matching TRBD1 (5 bases). Germline CDR1 reads MNHEY; CDR2 reads SVGAGI. V shed 4 bases and J shed 4 bases, with 10 bases lying between them. The CDR3 is made up of 13 amino acids.

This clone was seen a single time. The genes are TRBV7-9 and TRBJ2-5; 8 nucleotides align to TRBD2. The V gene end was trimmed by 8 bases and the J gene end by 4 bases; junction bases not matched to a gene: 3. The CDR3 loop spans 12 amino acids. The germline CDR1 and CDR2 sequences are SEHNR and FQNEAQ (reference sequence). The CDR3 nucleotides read TGTGCCAGCTCCCGGGGGGGAGAGACCCAGTACTTC. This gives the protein CASSRGGETQYF.

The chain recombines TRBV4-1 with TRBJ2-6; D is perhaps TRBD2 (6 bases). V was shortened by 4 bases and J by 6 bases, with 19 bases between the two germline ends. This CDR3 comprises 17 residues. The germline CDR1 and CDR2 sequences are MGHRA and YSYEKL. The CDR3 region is CASSLTGTPLLANVLTF. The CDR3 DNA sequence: TGCGCCAGCAGCCTGACCGGGACTCCCCTGTTGGCCAACGTCCTGACTTTC.

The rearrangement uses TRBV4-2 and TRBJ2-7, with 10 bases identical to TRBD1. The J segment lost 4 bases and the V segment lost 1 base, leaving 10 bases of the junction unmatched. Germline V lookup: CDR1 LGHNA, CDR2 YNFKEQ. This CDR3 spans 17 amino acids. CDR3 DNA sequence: TGTGCCAGCAGCCAAGCCACGACAGGGGGCATATCATACGAGCAGTACTTC. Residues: CASSQATTGGISYEQYF.

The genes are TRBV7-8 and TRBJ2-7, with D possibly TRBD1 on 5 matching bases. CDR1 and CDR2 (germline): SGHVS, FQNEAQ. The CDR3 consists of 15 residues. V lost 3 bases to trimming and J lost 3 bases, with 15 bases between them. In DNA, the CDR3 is TGTGCCAGCAGCTTCGACCAGGGCGGATTCTACGAGCAGTACTTC. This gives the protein CASSFDQGGFYEQYF.

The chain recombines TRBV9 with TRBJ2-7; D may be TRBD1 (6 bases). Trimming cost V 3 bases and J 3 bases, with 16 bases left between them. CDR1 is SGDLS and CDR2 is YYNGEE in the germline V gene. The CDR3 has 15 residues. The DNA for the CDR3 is TGTGCCAGCAGCGCGTCCGGGACATCATACTACGAGCAGTACTTC. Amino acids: CASSASGTSYYEQYF.

The chain's CDR3 is CASSTLTGATEAFF. Written as DNA, the CDR3 is TGCGCCAGCAGCACCCTAACAGGGGCCACTGAAGCTTTCTTT. The chain has TRBV4-1 and TRBJ1-1; 7 bases map to TRBD1. With 5 bases clipped from V and 4 bases from J, the junction kept 7 bases outside the gene matches. This CDR3 has 14 amino acids. CDR1 and CDR2 from the germline V gene are MGHRA and YSYEKL.